Listed below are T cell receptor beta chains from one sample, sequenced in a study of sequential checkpoint blockade in melanoma. Only in-frame clones appear in the TCRdb table, and some are missing; sequencing was by immunoSEQ multiplex PCR. The sample lists more than 10,000 clones, almost 80% occurring once. Source: CD8+ T cells sorted from blood (inferred from file names), taken from a patient given nivolumab and ipilimumab in sequence. These receptor sequences come from a human donor with melanoma. Both conserved end residues are part of each CDR3. Each record gives: V gene, clone size, J gene, D gene, CDR3 DNA, CDR3 protein. A D gene is named only where the DNA matches it firmly. Some rows have no size entry. The others give once, few or many, or a class for an expanded clone.

>TRBV19|-|TRBJ2-7|-
TGTGCCAGTAGTACGGGGACCGGGACAACTTCCTACGAGCAGTACTTC
CASSTGTGTTSYEQYF
>TRBV2|-|TRBJ2-3|TRBD2
TGTGCCAGCAGTGAAACCGGGGGAGGGCACACAGATACGCAGTATTTT
CASSETGGGHTDTQYF
>TRBV7-9|-|TRBJ2-7|TRBD1
TGTGCCAGCAGCACCGGGACAGGGATCTCGGAGCAGTACTTC
CASSTGTGISEQYF
>TRBV27|few|TRBJ2-7|TRBD2
TGTGCCAGCAGCCGGGCGGGAGGGCCATTCGAGCAGTACTTC
CASSRAGGPFEQYF
>TRBV19|few|TRBJ2-4|-
TGTGCCAGTAGTATCCCTGGGGAGACCAAAAACATTCAGTACTTC
CASSIPGETKNIQYF
>TRBV9|-|TRBJ2-1|TRBD1
TGTGCCAGCAGCGTAGATTGGGGACAGGGGGACAATGAGCAGTTCTTC
CASSVDWGQGDNEQFF
>TRBV4-1|-|TRBJ2-5|-
TGCGCCAGCAGCCAAGCGGGGACCCAGTACTTC
CASSQAGTQYF
>TRBV19|-|TRBJ1-3|-
TGTGCCAGTAGTATGGCGGTGGGCTCTGGAAACACCATATATTTT
CASSMAVGSGNTIYF
>TRBV11-2|-|TRBJ2-3|-
TGTGCCAGCAGCTTTAGCGGCGGAAGCACAGATACGCAGTATTTT
CASSFSGGSTDTQYF
>TRBV9|-|TRBJ2-3|-
TGTGCCAGCAGCGGACGGGGACTGTTCACAGATACGCAGTATTTT
CASSGRGLFTDTQYF
>TRBV7-6|-|TRBJ1-6|-
TGTGCCAGCAGCCCGGCAGGGTTTGGGTCACCCCTCCACTTT
CASSPAGFGSPLHF
>TRBV6-4|few|TRBJ2-3|TRBD2
TGTGCCAGCAGTGACTCACTAGCGGGGGGAGATACGCAGTATTTT
CASSDSLAGGDTQYF
>TRBV27|-|TRBJ2-3|TRBD2
TGTGCCAGCAGTCCACGGACTAGCGGGGGCACAGATACGCAGTATTTT
CASSPRTSGGTDTQYF
>TRBV7-9|-|TRBJ2-1|TRBD2
TGTGCCAGCAGCCCGAGCGGGGGGCCTTCCTACAATGAGCAGTTCTTC
CASSPSGGPSYNEQFF
>TRBV20-1|-|TRBJ2-5|-
TGCAGTGACTCGGAGACCCAGTACTTC
CSDSETQYF
>TRBV5-4|-|TRBJ2-7|-
TGTGCCAGCAGCAGCGGTCCCTACGAGCAGTACTTC
CASSSGPYEQYF
>TRBV10-3|-|TRBJ2-7|-
TGTGCCATCAGTGAGAATCCCACTGGCTACGAGCAGTACTTC
CAISENPTGYEQYF
>TRBV9|medium-sized|TRBJ2-7|TRBD1
TGTGCCAGCAGCGTAATAGGACAGGGCGATGAGCAGTACTTC
CASSVIGQGDEQYF
>TRBV5-1|-|TRBJ1-2|-
TGCGCCAGCAGCTTGGAACCAGGGGTTAGCTATGGCTACACCTTC
CASSLEPGVSYGYTF
>TRBV6-6|once|TRBJ1-1|TRBD1
TGTGCCAGCAGGGGACAGCCATGGGGACTGAACACTGAAGCTTTCTTT
CASRGQPWGLNTEAFF
>TRBV4-1|-|TRBJ1-2|-
TGCGCCAGCAGCCGTGTGGGGGGGGCCTATGGCTACACCTTC
CASSRVGGAYGYTF
>TRBV9|-|TRBJ2-1|-
TGTGCCAGCAGCTCTCCTGGGGGGTTTCATGAGCAGTTCTTC
CASSSPGGFHEQFF
>TRBV7-9|-|TRBJ1-2|-
TGTGCCAGCAGCTTTGGGGACAATGGCTACACCTTC
CASSFGDNGYTF
>TRBV28|-|TRBJ2-7|TRBD1
TGTGCCAGCAGGGAACCGGGACAGGGTTTATACGAGCAGTACTTC
CASREPGQGLYEQYF
>TRBV6-1|few|TRBJ1-5|TRBD1
TGTGCCAGCAGTACGGACAGGGGTTGGCAGCCCCAGCATTTT
CASSTDRGWQPQHF
>TRBV30|-|TRBJ2-7|-
TGTGCCTGGAGTGTAGGTGGCGGTTCCTACGAGCAGTACTTC
CAWSVGGGSYEQYF
>TRBV27|-|TRBJ1-1|TRBD1
TGTGCCAGCAGTTCGGGACAGGGGAACACTGAAGCTTTCTTT
CASSSGQGNTEAFF
>TRBV28|-|TRBJ2-5|-
TGTGCCAGCAGTTCCCTCGAGGGAGTGAAGACCCAGTACTTC
CASSSLEGVKTQYF
>TRBV6-4|-|TRBJ2-1|TRBD2
TGTGCCAGCAGTGACTCTAGCGGGGGGGCCAATGAGCAGTTCTTC
CASSDSSGGANEQFF
>TRBV19|-|TRBJ2-7|TRBD2
TGTGCCAGTACCGGACTAGCGGGGCCCTCCGAGCAGTACTTC
CASTGLAGPSEQYF
>TRBV9|-|TRBJ2-7|TRBD1
TGTGCCAGCAGCGCCATATCGGGGACAGGAGTCGAGCAGTACTTC
CASSAISGTGVEQYF
>TRBV4-3|medium-sized|TRBJ1-2|TRBD1
TGCGCCAGCAGCTTGGCAGGGGGCTGGGGCTACACCTTC
CASSLAGGWGYTF
>TRBV9|-|TRBJ2-7|-
TGTGCCAGCAGCGCAGGAACAGGGACCTACGAGCAGTACTTC
CASSAGTGTYEQYF
>TRBV7-9|-|TRBJ2-5|-
TGTGCCAGCAGCAGTACTAGGACTGGCGAGAAGGAAGGGACCCAGTACTTC
CASSSTRTGEKEGTQYF
>TRBV7-8|-|TRBJ2-1|TRBD1
TGTGCCACCCCCTGGGGGACAGGAGCCCAATCAGACTACAATGAGCAGTTCTTC
CATPWGTGAQSDYNEQFF
>TRBV27|-|TRBJ1-2|-
TGTGCCAGCAGTTTCCGAGATTACTATGGCTACACCTTC
CASSFRDYYGYTF
>TRBV16|few|TRBJ1-2|-
TGTGCCAGCAGCCAAAGACCCAGCGGGGAGGTCTATGGCTACACCTTC
CASSQRPSGEVYGYTF
>TRBV19|-|TRBJ2-7|TRBD1
TGTGCCAGTAGTATAGTTACAGGGGCCTACGAGCAGTACTTC
CASSIVTGAYEQYF
>TRBV7-9|-|TRBJ2-7|-
TGTGCCAGCAGCTCGGGACTTATTCTTTACGAGCAGTACTTC
CASSSGLILYEQYF
>TRBV6-5|-|TRBJ1-5|-
TGTGCCAGCAGTTACTCTGCGAGAGGGAGCAATCAGCCCCAGCATTTT
CASSYSARGSNQPQHF
>TRBV5-6|-|TRBJ2-7|TRBD1
TGTGCCAGCAGCCTAAGGGACAGGGCCCACGAGCAGTACTTC
CASSLRDRAHEQYF
>TRBV7-9|-|TRBJ2-7|-
TGTGCCAGCAGCTTAGGACAGGTCTCCTACGAGCAGTACTTC
CASSLGQVSYEQYF
>TRBV19|few|TRBJ2-1|-
TGTGCCAGCCTAAGCGTCAATGAGCAGTTCTTC
CASLSVNEQFF
>TRBV2|-|TRBJ1-5|-
TGTGCCAGCAGGCCACCGGGGAATCAGCCCCAGCATTTT
CASRPPGNQPQHF
>TRBV7-9|-|TRBJ2-7|TRBD1
TGTGCCAGCAGCTTACCGGGACAGGGACGAAGCTCCTACGAGCAGTACTTC
CASSLPGQGRSSYEQYF
>TRBV27|-|TRBJ2-1|TRBD2
TGTGCCAGCAGGACGGGAGGGGCCTACAATGAGCAGTTCTTC
CASRTGGAYNEQFF
>TRBV9|once|TRBJ2-7|TRBD2
TGTGCCAGCAGCGAAGCTAGCGGGAGCTACGAGCAGTACTTC
CASSEASGSYEQYF
>TRBV27|-|TRBJ2-7|TRBD2
TGTGCCAGCAGTTTATATGCGGGAGGTTACGAGCAGTACTTC
CASSLYAGGYEQYF
>TRBV27|-|TRBJ2-7|-
TGTGCCAGCAGTTTTCAGGGTAGCTACGAGCAGTACTTC
CASSFQGSYEQYF
>TRBV7-6|-|TRBJ1-4|-
TGTGCCAGCAGCTTAAGTTCCGGGCAGGGAGGTGAAAAACTGTTTTTT
CASSLSSGQGGEKLFF
>TRBV20-1|-|TRBJ1-2|-
TGCAGTGCTGCCAGTGGCTACACCTTC
CSAASGYTF
>TRBV6-6|-|TRBJ2-7|-
TGTGCCAGCAGTTACGGGCAGGGCTGGTACAAGTACTTC
CASSYGQGWYKYF
>TRBV13|-|TRBJ2-1|TRBD2
TGTGCCAGCAGCCTGGGACTAGCGGGGAGCAATGAGCAGTTCTTC
CASSLGLAGSNEQFF
>TRBV2|-|TRBJ2-3|-
TGTGCCAGCAGTGAAGCGCTTTCTAGTGCGCAGTATTTT
CASSEALSSAQYF